This TCR beta chain was sequenced for a study of beta chain features in type 1 diabetes. Whole-study results and caveats: Within the patient group, naive, central memory and Treg TCRB repertoires appeared more similar to each other than within healthy donors. There was a possibility that cDNA sequencing over-represented cells with high TCR expression. TCRB CDR3s from Type 1 diabetes patients were moderately but significantly shorter in all four CD4+ subsets.

All of the isolated RNA was reverse transcribed, so expressed TCRB transcripts were sequenced. Produced via immunoSEQ multiplex PCR; TCRdb's table is partial and in-frame only. The table has 95,000 to 110,000 clones, 25% to 35% seen once. One heparinised draw, averaging around 120 mL, was taken per donor. This clone was found a few times. Antigen: not known. The material sequenced was central memory CD4+ T cells from blood. The sequence was obtained from a woman under 30 with type 1 diabetes.

CDR3 bases: TGTGCCAGCGAAGCGACAGGGGGTAGTGGCTACACCTTC. This encodes CASEATGGSGYTF. The chain carries TRBV6-1 and TRBJ1-2; 9 nucleotides agree with TRBD1. The CDR3 sequence is 13 residues long. Germline CDR1 reads MNHNS; CDR2 reads SASEGT. Trimming removed 8 bases from V and 7 bases from J; junction bases left unmatched: 8.